The next 19 T cell receptor beta chains were all read from a single sample in a study of cytomegalovirus exposure and HLA in healthy donors. Researchers ran the PCR with 60 Vbeta and 13 Jbeta primers. Only in-frame clones appear in the TCRdb table, and some are missing; sequencing was by immunoSEQ multiplex PCR. The sample shows 100,000 to 150,000 clones, about 74% of them seen only once. The specimen was PBMCs. The receptors were gathered from a woman in her forties or fifties in good health and CMV-seropositive.

This clone occurred a few times. This sequence joins TRBV5-6 and TRBJ2-7; 12 nucleotides line up with TRBD1. The CDR3 contains 15 residues. Germline V gene sequence: CDR1 SGHDT, CDR2 YYEEEE. Trimming removed 4 bases from V and 4 bases from J; junction bases left unmatched: 6. CDR3 sequence reads: CASSKPGQGAYEQYF. As DNA, the CDR3 is TGTGCCAGCAGCAAACCGGGACAGGGGGCTTACGAGCAGTACTTC.

This sequence joins TRBV7-2 and TRBJ1-2; D unclear. CDR1 is SGHTA and CDR2 is FQGNSA in the germline V gene. With 0 bases removed from V and 4 bases from J, the gap between germline ends came to 9 bases. This CDR3 comprises 14 residues. CDR3 protein: CASSLARQVYGYTF. The CDR3 DNA is TGTGCCAGCAGCTTAGCGCGCCAGGTCTATGGCTACACCTTC.

The chain links TRBV27 to TRBJ2-5; tentatively, D is TRBD2 (6 bases). Germline values: CDR1 MNHEY, CDR2 SMNVEV (reference sequence). This CDR3 comprises 12 residues. V shed 10 bases and J shed 5 bases, with 14 bases lying between them. CDR3 DNA: TGTGCCACCGGGCGGGGATGGGAGACCCAGTACTTC. Translation gives CATGRGWETQYF.

This clone was observed a handful of times. The chain has TRBV7-8 and TRBJ1-1, with D possibly being TRBD1 (6 bases). Germline V gene lookup returns CDR1 SGHVS and CDR2 FQNEAQ. This CDR3 spans 14 amino acids. Trimming stripped 5 bases from V and 1 base from J, with 11 bases between. CDR3 coding DNA: TGTGCCAGCAGCCTTACAGGGTCGAACACTGAAGCTTTCTTT. It codes for CASSLTGSNTEAFF.

This chain joins TRBV7-8 and TRBJ2-5, with TRBD2 as a possible D gene (5 bases). The germline CDR1 and CDR2 sequences are SGHVS and FQNEAQ. The length of the CDR3 is 15 residues. The V and J ends lost 0 bases and 7 bases respectively, with 15 bases between them. The CDR3 nucleotides read TGTGCCAGCAGCTTAGCGAGGGTCGTTCCGGGGACCCAGTACTTC. Amino acid sequence: CASSLARVVPGTQYF.

CDR3 bases: TGCAGCGTTACGACTGCGAGCTCCTACGAGCAGTACTTC. It yields the protein CSVTTASSYEQYF. The chain joins TRBV29-1 to TRBJ2-7; D gene uncertain. The length of the CDR3 is 13 residues. Looked up from germline, CDR1 is SQVTM and CDR2 is ANQGSEA. Trimming pared 5 bases from V and 0 bases from J, leaving 11 bases between.

The V gene is TRBV6-5, the J gene TRBJ2-7; 7 bases are shared with TRBD1. This CDR3 region has 14 residues. Germline CDR1 MNHEY, CDR2 SVGAGI. Trimming took 4 bases from V and 5 from J; bases not matched to a gene: 8. CDR3 sequence: CASSSADRMDEQYF. Written as DNA, the CDR3 is TGTGCCAGCAGTTCCGCGGACAGGATGGACGAGCAGTACTTC.

The J gene is TRBJ1-4, the V gene TRBV5-1; D perhaps matches TRBD1 (6 bases). V gave up 4 bases and J gave up 5 bases, with 12 bases separating them. The length of the CDR3 is 14 residues. The germline V gene has CDR1 SGHRS and CDR2 YFSETQ. The CDR3 reads CASSRTAGNEKLFF. CDR3 nucleotide sequence: TGCGCCAGCAGCCGGACAGCAGGGAATGAAAAACTGTTTTTT.

Only a few counts were recorded for this clone. The CDR3 reads CASSEAGLVQETQYF. CDR3 bases: TGTGCCAGCAGTGAAGCGGGACTAGTACAAGAGACCCAGTACTTC. The genes are TRBV2 and TRBJ2-5, with 8 positions matching TRBD2. V was clipped by 0 bases and J by 2 bases; unmatched bases: 2. Germline V gene sequence: CDR1 SNHLY, CDR2 FYNNEI. The length of the CDR3 is 15 residues.

The chain has TRBV7-2 and TRBJ2-1; 7 nucleotides line up with TRBD1. The CDR3 length is 13 residues. Germline V gene lookup returns CDR1 SGHTA and CDR2 FQGNSA. Trimming took 3 bases from V and 8 from J; bases not matched to a gene: 4. In DNA, the CDR3 is TGTGCCAGCAGCTTTAGCCAGGGGGATGAGCAGTTCTTC. Protein sequence: CASSFSQGDEQFF.

There are a few counts of this clone. The sample has other DNA sequences that encode this CDR3 too. The V gene is TRBV4-2, the J gene TRBJ1-5, with D uncertain. The CDR3 contains 13 residues. The germline gives CDR1 LGHNA, CDR2 YNFKEQ. V lost 0 bases and J lost 6, with 6 bases in between. This CDR3 reads CASSQERSQPQHF. The CDR3 DNA follows: TGTGCCAGCAGCCAAGAGAGAAGTCAGCCCCAGCATTTT.

This clone showed up just a few times. The genes are TRBV13 and TRBJ2-2; D possibly corresponds to TRBD1 (5 bases). The V end was cut by 3 bases, the J end by 4 bases, with 6 bases between. This CDR3 contains 13 residues. Germline CDR1 and CDR2: PRHDT and FYEKMQ (reference sequence). The DNA of the CDR3 is TGTGCCAGCAGCTTGGGGCTCACCGGGGAGCTGTTTTTT. This sequence encodes CASSLGLTGELFF.

The chain couples TRBV29-1 to TRBJ1-1, with 8 bases that match TRBD1. There are 14 residues in the CDR3. Trimming at V came to 6 bases and at J to 11 bases, leaving 17 bases not matched to a gene. CDR1 is SQVTM and CDR2 is ANQGSEA in the germline V gene. The CDR3 protein is CSVEKTGGLLGAFF. The CDR3 nucleotides read TGCAGCGTGGAAAAAACAGGGGGGCTGCTGGGCGCTTTCTTT.

This chain joins TRBV27 and TRBJ2-5, with D possibly matching TRBD1 (6 bases). Between the trimmed V and J ends, which lost 6 bases and 2 bases, there was a span of 10 bases. Germline CDR1 and CDR2: MNHEY and SMNVEV (reference sequence). This CDR3 has 13 residues. The CDR3 loop is CASSRQEQETQYF. CDR3 nucleotides: TGTGCCAGCAGCAGACAGGAGCAAGAGACCCAGTACTTC.

This chain joins TRBV11-3 and TRBJ2-5; D remains unclear. Between the trimmed V and J ends, which lost 0 bases and 4 bases, there was a span of 9 bases. The germline V gene encodes CDR1 SGHNT and CDR2 YENEEA. This CDR3 is built from 14 residues. The CDR3 loop is CASSLDRGGETQYF. The DNA for the CDR3 is TGTGCCAGCAGCTTAGATCGAGGTGGAGAGACCCAGTACTTC.

In its sample, this clone was seen a few times. The J gene is TRBJ1-5, the V gene TRBV4-1, with D possibly matching TRBD1 (6 bases). CDR3 length: 17 residues. The V gene lost 0 bases and the J gene lost 3 bases, with 15 bases spanning the gap. Germline values: CDR1 MGHRA, CDR2 YSYEKL. The CDR3 coding sequence is TGCGCCAGCAGCCAAGATGGCGGACAGAATTTCAATCAGCCCCAGCATTTT. This gives the protein CASSQDGGQNFNQPQHF.

The chain carries TRBV19 and TRBJ2-3; 9 bases map to TRBD1. CDR3 size: 15 residues. The germline V gene has CDR1 LNHDA and CDR2 SQIVND (reference sequence). V shed 4 bases and J 2 bases; nucleotides not matched to a gene: 4. CDR3 DNA: TGTGCCAGTAGTAGGGACAGGGCCTACACAGATACGCAGTATTTT. Translation: CASSRDRAYTDTQYF. The entire variable domain, with the rest obtained from reference TRBV19 and TRBJ2-3, is as follows: DGGITQSPKYLFRKEGQNVTLSCEQNLNHDAMYWYRQDPGQGLRLIYYSQIVNDFQKGDIAEGYSVSREKKESFPLTVTSAQKNPTAFYLCASSRDRAYTDTQYFGPGTRLTVL.

V and J are TRBV7-8 and TRBJ1-2; the match to TRBD1 covers 9 bases. J was trimmed by 8 bases and V by 5 bases; bases with no gene match: 9. The germline CDR1 and CDR2 sequences are SGHVS and FQNEAQ. The CDR3 runs to 14 residues. The CDR3 DNA sequence: TGTGCCAGCAGCGGGACAGGGTCTTTTGGAGGCTACACCTTC. Its protein product is CASSGTGSFGGYTF.

In this sample, this clone turned up a few times. This chain uses TRBV7-8 with TRBJ2-6; a possible D gene is TRBD1 (6 bases). Germline V lookup: CDR1 SGHVS, CDR2 FQNEAQ. Trimming pared 4 bases from V and 5 bases from J, leaving 18 bases between. This CDR3 has 17 amino acids. The CDR3 reads CASSSPTGLVWANVLTF. The CDR3 bases are TGTGCCAGCAGCTCCCCTACAGGGTTGGTGTGGGCCAACGTCCTGACTTTC.